This T cell receptor beta chain was retrieved from a study of blood T cell repertoires in COVID-19. Which cohort a participant joined came from the clinical history participants gave. At least ten counts were recorded for this clone. Germline lookup yields CDR1 SGHTA and CDR2 FQGTGA. CDR3 length: 13 amino acids. Deletions cut 3 bases from V and 4 bases from J, with 9 bases between. The authors' processing: Researchers report that nucleated cell counts were estimated from reference gene primer amplification. Using immunoSEQ multiplex PCR, the repertoire was profiled, and TCRdb retains in-frame clones only, with some absent. That table furnishes V, J and clone size, whereas the DNA furnished D and trimming. The sample contains a few hundred thousand clones, around 89% of which appear only once.

This TCR was recovered from a woman in her thirties or forties who had recovered from COVID-19. This chain connects TRBV7-3 to TRBJ1-1; D unresolved. The sequenced material came from PBMCs or T cells enriched from blood (not recorded which). CDR3 bases: TGTGCCAGCAGCTTTTCGATTAGCACTGAAGCTTTCTTT. This codes for CASSFSISTEAFF.